This entry concerns a single TCR beta chain. Its antigen target is currently unknown. Per-base quality was not reported, and no clone a single base away is much larger than it. Looking up the germline V gene (reference sequence) yields CDR1 SEHNR and CDR2 FQNEAQ. The CDR3 covers 21 residues, taking in both the cysteine and the phenylalanine. Only the CDR3 portion is preserved as DNA: 63 bases, with reading frame beginning at the first base. V and J are trimmed by 0 bases and 1 base, and the gene matches miss 14 bases of the junction. Sequencing was performed on an Illumina HiSeq 1500. TCRdb applied fastp at Q25 and MiXCR to the public reads, then kept only in-frame beta chains. CDR3 protein sequences are deduplicated, and each keeps its most common genes and DNA. Here the sample has about 890,000 distinct CDR3 sequences; approximately 31% occur a single time. The ten top clones hold 11% to 15% of the sample.

The data belong to a study of T cell repertoires in cytomegalovirus infection (dated by TCRdb to between 2018 and 2021). Study-level background: Peptide stimulations targeted recently identified HLA-C-restricted CMV epitopes, whose presentation resists viral immunomodulation, together with well-studied HLA-B-restricted epitopes. The HLA type of each donor mattered for the analysis, because public TCR beta signatures pointed to carriage of CMV infection along with the matching HLA type. General conclusions and limits of the study: Carriers of CMV infection plus the relevant HLA type were discriminated by the cumulative frequency of public TCR beta family members in the study cohort and in an independent roughly 350-donor cohort. The ex vivo response was dominated by HLA-C-restricted CMV-specific TCR beta clonotypes, which also provided the single most frequent clonotype in two of eight donors.

The treatment or condition label on this specimen signifies: in vitro stimulation with specific CMV peptide epitopes to enrich CMV-specific T cells. Sequencing used cultured CD8+ T cells from PBMCs, obtained from culture after CMV antigen stimulation. The rearrangement combines TRBV7-9 with TRBJ2-2; the junction holds 10 bases that match TRBD2. The receptor was derived from a human donor in good health (CMV status not recorded). Some clones in this sample may be carry-over from other donors' samples. The DNA is TGTGCCAGCAGCTTAGCAAGGTTGAATCTAGCGGGGGACCTGAACACCGGGGAGCTGTTTTTT. This sequence encodes CASSLARLNLAGDLNTGELFF.